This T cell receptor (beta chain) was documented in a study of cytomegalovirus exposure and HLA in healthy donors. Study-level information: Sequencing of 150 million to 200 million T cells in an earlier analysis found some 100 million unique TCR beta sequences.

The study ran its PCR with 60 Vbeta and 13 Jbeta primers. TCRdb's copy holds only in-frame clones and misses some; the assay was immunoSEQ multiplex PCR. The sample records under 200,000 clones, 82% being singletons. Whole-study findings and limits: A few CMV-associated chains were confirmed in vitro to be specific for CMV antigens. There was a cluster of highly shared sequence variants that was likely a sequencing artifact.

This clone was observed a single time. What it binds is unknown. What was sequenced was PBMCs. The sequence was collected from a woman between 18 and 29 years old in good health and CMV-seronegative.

DNA of the CDR3: TGTGCCAGCAGCGCCGAAGGGACTCGGAGGGTGCGGGAGACCCAGTACTTC. Residues: CASSAEGTRRVRETQYF. The V gene is TRBV5-6, the J gene TRBJ2-5; tentative D call: TRBD2 (6 bases). Germline V gene lookup returns CDR1 SGHDT and CDR2 YYEEEE. Trimming took off 4 bases at V and 5 bases at J, with 24 bases between the two ends. CDR3 length: 17 amino acids. The whole variable domain, remainder taken from reference TRBV5-6 and TRBJ2-5, is DAGVTQSPTHLIKTRGQQVTLRCSPKSGHDTVSWYQQALGQGPQFIFQYYEEEERQRGNFPDRFSGHQFPNYSSELNVNALLLGDSALYLCASSAEGTRRVRETQYFGPGTRLLVL.